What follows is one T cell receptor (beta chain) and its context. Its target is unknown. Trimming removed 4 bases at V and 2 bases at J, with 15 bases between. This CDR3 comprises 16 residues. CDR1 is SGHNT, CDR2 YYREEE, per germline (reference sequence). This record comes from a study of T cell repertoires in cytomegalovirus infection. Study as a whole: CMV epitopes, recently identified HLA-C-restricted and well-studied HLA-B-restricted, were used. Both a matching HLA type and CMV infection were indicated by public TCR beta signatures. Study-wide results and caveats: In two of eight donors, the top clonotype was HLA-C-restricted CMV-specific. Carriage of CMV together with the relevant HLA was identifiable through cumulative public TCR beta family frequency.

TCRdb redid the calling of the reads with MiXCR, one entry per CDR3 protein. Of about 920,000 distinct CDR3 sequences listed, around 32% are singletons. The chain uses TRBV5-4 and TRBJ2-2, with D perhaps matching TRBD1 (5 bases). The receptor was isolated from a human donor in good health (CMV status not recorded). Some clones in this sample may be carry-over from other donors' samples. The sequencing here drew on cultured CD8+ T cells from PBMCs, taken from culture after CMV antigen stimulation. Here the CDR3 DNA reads TGTGCCAGCAGCACAGGCCCGGTCCCAAACACCGGGGAGCTGTTTTTT. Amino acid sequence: CASSTGPVPNTGELFF.